This entry lists 6 T cell receptor beta chains sequenced from one sample in a study of shared clonotypes between healthy human individuals. Clones were read by immunoSEQ multiplex PCR, and TCRdb kept only the in-frame ones, dropping some. The sample carries approximately 2.1 million clones, approximately 95% recorded once. The sequencing sample was made of naive CD4+ T cells from PBMCs. Subset given: CD45RA+ positively selected. The receptors derive from a man aged 18-30 years in good health. Some clones in this sample may be carry-over from other donors' samples.

V is TRBV28 and J is TRBJ1-1, with a tentative D call TRBD1 (6 bases). Trimming cost V 6 bases and J 11 bases, with 22 bases left between them. Germline lookup yields CDR1 MDHEN and CDR2 SYDVKM. The CDR3 is 14 amino acids. The CDR3 reads CASSLGTMYGSAFF. The CDR3 DNA reads TGTGCCAGCAGCCTCGGGACAATGTACGGGAGCGCTTTCTTT.

The chain couples TRBV9 to TRBJ2-3; D is unresolved. Germline assignment: CDR1 SGDLS and CDR2 YYNGEE. CDR3 size: 13 residues. The ends were cut back, 3 bases at V and 3 bases at J, with 8 bases in the middle. The CDR3 sequence: CASSAVSTDTQYF. CDR3 sequence (DNA): TGTGCCAGCAGCGCCGTTTCAACAGATACGCAGTATTTT.

The chain joins TRBV4-2 to TRBJ2-7; D perhaps matches TRBD1 (6 bases). This CDR3 is 16 amino acids long. V lost 4 bases and J 1 base, leaving 17 bases between the germline ends. Germline loops: CDR1 LGHNA, CDR2 YNFKEQ. In DNA, the CDR3 is TGTGCCAGCAGCCGGATACTCACCGGGACATCCTACGAGCAGTACTTC. Amino acid sequence: CASSRILTGTSYEQYF.

This sequence joins TRBV9 and TRBJ2-3; a possible D gene is TRBD2 (6 bases). Looked up from germline, CDR1 is SGDLS and CDR2 is YYNGEE. Trimming pared 3 bases from V and 4 bases from J, leaving 12 bases between. This CDR3 is built from 14 residues. The CDR3 region has the DNA TGTGCCAGCAGCGCGACTAGTAGTCCAGATACGCAGTATTTT. This translates into CASSATSSPDTQYF.

This clone has only a few counts. Other DNA variants within this sample encode the same CDR3. The chain carries TRBV7-2 and TRBJ2-2; D unclear. The germline V gene encodes CDR1 SGHTA and CDR2 FQGNSA. CDR3 length: 14 residues. Trimming left V 3 bases short and J 4 bases short, with 9 bases between. The CDR3 nucleotides are TGTGCCAGCAGCTTGGGCCCTACCACCGGGGAGCTGTTTTTT. This gives the protein CASSLGPTTGELFF.

This rearrangement joins TRBV18 to TRBJ2-7, with D possibly matching TRBD1 (5 bases). CDR1 and CDR2 from the germline V gene are KGHSH and LQKENI. The CDR3 sequence is 14 residues long. Trimming pared 2 bases from V and 1 base from J, leaving 9 bases between. The CDR3 is CASSPARTSYEQYF. The DNA for the CDR3 is TGTGCCAGCTCACCAGCGCGGACATCCTACGAGCAGTACTTC.